One sample yielded the 22 T cell receptor beta chains listed below, sequenced in a study of T cell repertoires in cytomegalovirus infection. TCRdb passed the reads through MiXCR, listing each CDR3 protein once. In the table there are 350,000 to 400,000 distinct CDR3 sequences, approximately 35% of which are singletons. The antigens for these receptors are not known. The sample was cultured PBMCs, taken from culture after CMV antigen stimulation. Source of these receptors: a human donor in good health (CMV status not recorded). Some clones in this sample may be carry-over from other donors' samples.

V and J are TRBV6-6 and TRBJ2-5; 8 positions match TRBD1. CDR1 is MNHNY, CDR2 SVGAGI, per germline (reference sequence). Trimming removed 4 bases from V and 5 bases from J; junction bases left unmatched: 3. The CDR3 spans 13 residues. In nucleotides, the CDR3 is TGTGCCAGCAGTTTTGACAGGGGTGAGACCCAGTACTTC. Encoded protein: CASSFDRGETQYF.

V usage is TRBV12-3 or TRBV12-4 and J usage is TRBJ1-1; TRBD1 matches at 8 bases. V was pared by 5 bases and J by 2 bases, with 10 bases of the junction left unmatched. The CDR3 contains 16 residues. This CDR3 reads CASSQGQGGINTEAFF. CDR3 coding DNA: TGTGCCAGCAGTCAAGGACAGGGAGGAATAAACACTGAAGCTTTCTTT.

In regard to this clonotype: One junction end does not reproduce the germline sequence, and a read error may be involved. The genes are TRBV5-3 and TRBJ2-2, with a possible D match to TRBD2 (5 bases). TRBV5-3 is an open reading frame whose function is uncertain. The CDR3 has 17 residues. As DNA, the CDR3 is TGTGCCAGCAGCTTAGGCTTTGGACTGTCGAACACCGGGGAGCTGTTTTTT. Its translation: CASSLGFGLSNTGELFF.

The V call is TRBV7-2, the J call TRBJ1-5; TRBD1 matches at 9 bases. J gave up 0 bases and V 2 bases, and 2 bases lay outside the gene matches. Germline V CDR1 and CDR2: SGHTA, FQGNSA. The CDR3 sequence is 16 residues long. CDR3 region: CASSLRQGDSNQPQHF. CDR3 sequence (DNA): TGTGCCAGCAGCTTAAGACAGGGGGATAGCAATCAGCCCCAGCATTTT.

CDR3: CASSFLPAGPQETQYF. The CDR3 nucleotides read TGTGCCAGCAGTTTCCTACCGGCGGGACCGCAAGAGACCCAGTACTTC. V usage is TRBV27 and J usage is TRBJ2-5, with TRBD2 as a possible D gene (6 bases). Germline CDR1 MNHEY, CDR2 SMNVEV (reference sequence). This CDR3 is built from 16 residues. The V end was cut by 3 bases, the J end by 2 bases, with 16 bases between.

The chain links TRBV9 to TRBJ1-5, with D unclear. The CDR3 loop spans 13 amino acids. V was shortened by 0 bases and J by 5 bases, with 6 bases between the two germline ends. Germline V gene sequence: CDR1 SGDLS, CDR2 YYNGEE. The CDR3 nucleotides read TGTGCCAGCAGCGTAGAGTGGGATCAGCCCCAGCATTTT. As protein: CASSVEWDQPQHF.

To note about this clonotype: Because the CDR3 is missing its conserved closing phenylalanine or tryptophan, this is likely a read error. This chain joins TRBV6-2 or TRBV6-3 and TRBJ1-1; unclear D gene. The CDR3 runs 11 residues. Trimming stripped 6 bases from V and 0 bases from J, with 2 bases between. From germline, CDR1 is MNHEY and CDR2 SVGEGT. CDR3 sequence (DNA): TGTGCCAGCAGGATGAACACTGAAGCTTTCTAT. Encoded protein: CASRMNTEAFY.

The V and J genes are TRBV6-2 or TRBV6-3 and TRBJ2-5; TRBD1 matches at 9 bases. J lost 5 bases, V lost 6 bases, and 10 bases had no gene match. This CDR3 has 15 amino acids. CDR1 is MNHEY and CDR2 is SVGEGT in the germline V gene. The CDR3 region has the DNA TGTGCCAGCAGCCTTCCGGGACAGGGTAGGGAGACCCAGTACTTC. This gives the protein CASSLPGQGRETQYF.

In this sample, this clonotype turned up many times. V gene TRBV7-2 combines with J gene TRBJ2-1, with D perhaps matching TRBD2 (6 bases). The CDR3 runs 16 residues. CDR1 and CDR2 (germline): SGHTA, FQGNSA. The V end was cut by 0 bases, the J end by 8 bases, with 17 bases between. The CDR3 here is CASSLAGRTMNHEQFF. The CDR3 nucleotides read TGTGCCAGCAGCTTAGCGGGACGGACTATGAACCATGAGCAGTTCTTC.

V gene TRBV11-2 combines with J gene TRBJ1-6, with a tentative D call TRBD1 (5 bases). The CDR3 consists of 14 residues. V lost 3 bases and J lost 11, with 14 bases in between. CDR1 SGHAT and CDR2 FQNNGV come from the germline V gene. The CDR3 spells CASSLWQGNPPLHF. The CDR3 region has the DNA TGTGCCAGCAGCTTGTGGCAGGGCAACCCACCCCTCCACTTT.

This clonotype was recorded at least ten times. The CDR3 nucleotides are TGTGCCAGCAGCTCCCCTAGGGGGGCGACTCAGCCCCAGCATTTT. Its protein product is CASSSPRGATQPQHF. The chain joins TRBV7-8 to TRBJ1-5; D is possibly TRBD1 (6 bases). Germline assignment: CDR1 SGHVS and CDR2 FQNEAQ. The CDR3 contains 15 residues. With 4 bases removed from V and 6 bases from J, the gap between germline ends came to 16 bases. The entire variable domain, with the rest obtained from reference TRBV7-8 and TRBJ1-5, is as follows: GAGVSQSPRYKVAKRGQDVALRCDPISGHVSLFWYQQALGQGPEFLTYFQNEAQLDKSGLPSDRFFAERPEGSVSTLKIQRTQQEDSAVYLCASSSPRGATQPQHFGDGTRLSIL.

This clonotype was counted a few times. This chain connects TRBV7-2 to TRBJ1-1; D unclear. V lost 3 bases to trimming and J lost 5 bases, with 10 bases between them. This CDR3 contains 13 residues. Germline-derived CDR1 and CDR2 are SGHTA and FQGNSA. CDR3 nucleotides: TGTGCCAGCAGCTTGCCCGTGGAGACTGAAGCTTTCTTT. This translates into CASSLPVETEAFF.

The V gene is TRBV5-1, the J gene TRBJ1-2; TRBD1 aligns across 9 bases. This CDR3 has 15 residues. The V segment lost 4 bases and the J segment 0 bases; nucleotides outside the gene matches: 4. Germline CDR1 and CDR2: SGHRS and YFSETQ. The CDR3: CASSPRQGANYGYTF. CDR3 DNA: TGCGCCAGCAGCCCCAGACAGGGGGCTAACTATGGCTACACCTTC.

The chain links TRBV12-3 or TRBV12-4 to TRBJ1-3; D unclear. The CDR3 covers 13 residues. Trimming cost V 6 bases and J 3 bases, with 9 bases left between them. In nucleotides, the CDR3 is TGTGCCAGCAGGCGGGAACGTGGAAACACCATATATTTT. Residues: CASRRERGNTIYF.

The J gene is TRBJ2-2, the V gene TRBV6-1, with D perhaps TRBD1 (5 bases). Looked up from germline, CDR1 is MNHNS and CDR2 is SASEGT. V dropped 6 bases and J dropped 7 bases, with 12 bases sitting between them. The CDR3 is 13 amino acids. CDR3 sequence (DNA): TGTGCCAGCAGACGACAGTTGCGCGGGGAGCTGTTTTTT. As protein: CASRRQLRGELFF.

This chain links TRBV7-2 with TRBJ1-1; TRBD1 matches 8 bases. Trimming cost V 3 bases and J 8 bases; bases outside gene matches: 5. Germline assignment: CDR1 SGHTA and CDR2 FQGNSA. CDR3 length: 13 amino acids. In nucleotides, the CDR3 is TGTGCCAGCAGCTTTGGGACAGGACGGGAAGCTTTCTTT. Translation gives CASSFGTGREAFF.

V usage is TRBV7-2 and J usage is TRBJ2-2; D remains unclear. The CDR3 runs 14 residues. Germline values: CDR1 SGHTA, CDR2 FQGNSA. V lost 8 bases and J lost 2, with 12 bases in between. CDR3 amino acids: CASVISPNTGELFF. The CDR3 bases are TGTGCCAGCGTGATATCCCCAAACACCGGGGAGCTGTTTTTT.

The genes are TRBV6-4 and TRBJ2-1, with TRBD2 matching over 10 bases. The CDR3 has 16 residues. Germline assignment: CDR1 MRHNA and CDR2 SNTAGT. Losses at the gene ends were 5 bases for V and 6 bases for J; bases not matched to a gene: 10. The CDR3 DNA follows: TGTGCCAGCAGTCGCACTAGCGGGGCCTTTGGCAATGAGCAGTTCTTC. This translates into CASSRTSGAFGNEQFF.

The gene calls are TRBV12-3 or TRBV12-4 and TRBJ2-7; D perhaps matches TRBD1 (5 bases). V lost 7 bases and J lost 5, with 12 bases in between. The length of the CDR3 is 12 residues. CDR3 in DNA: TGTGCCAGCAAGCACAGGACCCACGAGCAGTACTTC. This translates into CASKHRTHEQYF.

This rearrangement joins TRBV9 to TRBJ1-6, with D tentatively TRBD1 (5 bases). Germline V gene sequence: CDR1 SGDLS, CDR2 YYNGEE. V was clipped by 0 bases and J by 5 bases, with 6 bases between them. The CDR3 runs to 14 residues. The CDR3 reads CASSVAGNNSPLHF. In nucleotides, the CDR3 is TGTGCCAGCAGCGTAGCAGGGAATAATTCACCCCTCCACTTT.

V is TRBV7-8 and J is TRBJ1-5; no firm D call. V lost 1 base to trimming and J lost 5 bases, with 12 bases between them. CDR3 length equals 15 residues. Looked up from germline, CDR1 is SGHVS and CDR2 is FQNEAQ. The CDR3 region is CASSLVVGSYQPQHF. DNA of the CDR3: TGTGCCAGCAGCTTAGTTGTCGGTAGTTATCAGCCCCAGCATTTT.

The table lists this clonotype with a few counts. This rearrangement joins TRBV7-2 to TRBJ2-1; D uncertain. The germline V gene encodes CDR1 SGHTA and CDR2 FQGNSA. The CDR3 covers 13 residues. Trimming took off 5 bases at V and 5 bases at J, with 10 bases between the two ends. The CDR3 nucleotides read TGTGCCAGCAGCCCATCTTTACACAATGAGCAGTTCTTC. It translates to CASSPSLHNEQFF.